The T cell receptor beta chain described here comes from a study of blood T cell repertoires in COVID-19. Study overall: The study drew acute and convalescent COVID-19 samples from the United States, Italy and Spain.

This CDR3 comprises 15 residues. Germline CDR1 and CDR2: SSHAT and FNYEAQ (reference sequence). In the study's own analysis: Reference gene primer amplification gave nucleated cell count estimates. Clones were read by immunoSEQ multiplex PCR, and TCRdb kept only the in-frame ones, dropping some. That table is the source of V, J and clone size, and D and trimming were worked out from the DNA. The table shows about 280,000 clones, with roughly 86% occurring only once. Comments on this clone: At one boundary the junction diverges from the germline segment, which might be a read error.

This sequence was found in a man in his forties with active or convalescent COVID-19. Material for sequencing was peripheral blood. This chain connects TRBV7-7 to TRBJ2-3, with 8 bases identical to TRBD2. The CDR3 DNA is TGTGCTAGCAGCTTAGGTAGCGGGGAAACAGATACGCAGTATTTT. It translates to CASSLGSGETDTQYF.